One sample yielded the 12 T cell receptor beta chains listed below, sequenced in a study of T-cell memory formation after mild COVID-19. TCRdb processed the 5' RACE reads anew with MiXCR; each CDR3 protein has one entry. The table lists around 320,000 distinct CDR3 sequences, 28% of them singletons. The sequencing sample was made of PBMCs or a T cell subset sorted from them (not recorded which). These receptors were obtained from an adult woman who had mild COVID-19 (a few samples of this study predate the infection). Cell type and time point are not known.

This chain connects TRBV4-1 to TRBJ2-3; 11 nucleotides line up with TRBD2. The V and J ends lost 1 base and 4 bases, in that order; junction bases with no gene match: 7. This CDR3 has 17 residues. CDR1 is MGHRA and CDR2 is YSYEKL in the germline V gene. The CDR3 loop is CASSQAVLAGGSDTQYF. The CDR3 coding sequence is TGCGCCAGCAGCCAAGCCGTCCTAGCGGGGGGTTCAGATACGCAGTATTTT.

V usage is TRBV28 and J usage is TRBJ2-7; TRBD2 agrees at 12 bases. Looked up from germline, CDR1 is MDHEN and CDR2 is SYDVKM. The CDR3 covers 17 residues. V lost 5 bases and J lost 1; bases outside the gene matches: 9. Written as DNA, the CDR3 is TGTGCCAGCAGTACCGGACTAGCGGGAAGGTGGTCCTACGAGCAGTACTTC. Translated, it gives CASSTGLAGRWSYEQYF.

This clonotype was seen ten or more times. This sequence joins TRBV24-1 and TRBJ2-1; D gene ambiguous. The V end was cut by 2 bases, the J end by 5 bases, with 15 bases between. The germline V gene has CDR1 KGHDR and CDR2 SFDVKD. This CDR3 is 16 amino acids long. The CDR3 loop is CATSDSTWQQNNEQFF. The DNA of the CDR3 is TGTGCCACCAGTGATTCAACCTGGCAGCAGAACAATGAGCAGTTCTTC.

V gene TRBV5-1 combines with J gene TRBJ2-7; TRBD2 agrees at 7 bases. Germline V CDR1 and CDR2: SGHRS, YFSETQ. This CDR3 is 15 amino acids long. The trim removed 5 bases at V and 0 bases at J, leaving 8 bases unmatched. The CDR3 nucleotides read TGCGCCAGCAGTCCTCAGCGGGGTAGCTCCTACGAGCAGTACTTC. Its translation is CASSPQRGSSYEQYF. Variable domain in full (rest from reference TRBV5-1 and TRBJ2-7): KAGVTQTPRYLIKTRGQQVTLSCSPISGHRSVSWYQQTPGQGLQFLFEYFSETQRNKGNFPGRFSGRQFSNSRSEMNVSTLELGDSALYLCASSPQRGSSYEQYFGPGTRLTVT.

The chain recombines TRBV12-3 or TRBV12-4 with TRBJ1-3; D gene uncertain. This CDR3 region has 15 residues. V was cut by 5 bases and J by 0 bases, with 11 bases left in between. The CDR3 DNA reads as TGTGCCAGCAGTCCGGACGGGTTCTCTGGAAACACCATATATTTT. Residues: CASSPDGFSGNTIYF.

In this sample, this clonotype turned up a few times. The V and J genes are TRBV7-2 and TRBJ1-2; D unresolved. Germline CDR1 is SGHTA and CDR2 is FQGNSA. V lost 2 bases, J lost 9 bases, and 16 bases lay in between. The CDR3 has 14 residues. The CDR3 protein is CASSLSPSQPSYTF. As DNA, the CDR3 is TGTGCCAGCAGCTTATCTCCTTCTCAACCGAGCTACACCTTC.

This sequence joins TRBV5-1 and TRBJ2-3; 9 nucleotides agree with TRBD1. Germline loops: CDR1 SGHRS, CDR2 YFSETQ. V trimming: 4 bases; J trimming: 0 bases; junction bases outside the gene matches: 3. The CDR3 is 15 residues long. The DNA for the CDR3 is TGCGCCAGCAGCGTAGGGACAGGGAGCACAGATACGCAGTATTTT. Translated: CASSVGTGSTDTQYF.

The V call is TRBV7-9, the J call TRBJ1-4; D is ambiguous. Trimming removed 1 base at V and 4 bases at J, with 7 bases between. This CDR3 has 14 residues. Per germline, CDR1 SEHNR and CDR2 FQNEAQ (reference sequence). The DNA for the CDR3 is TGTGCCAGCAGCTTAGACACCCGTAATGAAAAACTGTTTTTT. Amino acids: CASSLDTRNEKLFF.

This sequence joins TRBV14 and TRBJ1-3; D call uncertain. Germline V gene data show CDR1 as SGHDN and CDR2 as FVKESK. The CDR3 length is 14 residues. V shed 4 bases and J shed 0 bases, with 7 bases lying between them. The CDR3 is CASSLRHSGNTIYF. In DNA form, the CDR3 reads TGTGCCAGCAGCCTTAGACACTCTGGAAACACCATATATTTT.

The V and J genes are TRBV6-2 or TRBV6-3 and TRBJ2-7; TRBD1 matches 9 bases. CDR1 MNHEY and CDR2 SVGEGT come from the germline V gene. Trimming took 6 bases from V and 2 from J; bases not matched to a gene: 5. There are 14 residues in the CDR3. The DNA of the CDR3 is TGTGCCAGCAGGCGGGACAGGGCTACCTACGAGCAGTACTTC. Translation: CASRRDRATYEQYF.

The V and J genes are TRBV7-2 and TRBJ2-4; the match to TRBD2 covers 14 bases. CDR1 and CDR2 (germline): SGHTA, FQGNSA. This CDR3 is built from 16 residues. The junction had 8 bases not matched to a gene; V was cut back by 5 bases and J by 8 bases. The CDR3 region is CASSQGTSGSADIQYF. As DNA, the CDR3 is TGTGCCAGCAGCCAGGGGACTAGCGGGAGTGCGGACATTCAGTACTTC.

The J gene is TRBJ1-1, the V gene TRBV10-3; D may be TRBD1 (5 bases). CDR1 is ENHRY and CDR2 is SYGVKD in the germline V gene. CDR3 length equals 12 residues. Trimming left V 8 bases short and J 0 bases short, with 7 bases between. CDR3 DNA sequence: TGTGCCATCGGGGGGGTGAACACTGAAGCTTTCTTT. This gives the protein CAIGGVNTEAFF.